Following are 13 T cell receptor beta chains from one sample sequenced in a study of Tregs in tolerant kidney transplant recipients. Here immunoSEQ multiplex PCR was the method, and the copy in TCRdb shows in-frame clones only, minus some. The sample shows roughly 99,000 clones, 93% of them seen only once. The sample in question was CD4+ T cells from blood, obtained before the transplant. These receptors were obtained from a human donor who received a combined kidney and bone marrow transplant.

This clone occurred once. This chain connects TRBV5-1 to TRBJ2-3, with TRBD1 matching over 9 bases. This CDR3 spans 15 amino acids. V trimming: 4 bases; J trimming: 1 base; junction bases outside the gene matches: 4. CDR1 is SGHRS and CDR2 is YFSETQ in the germline V gene. The CDR3 region is CASSLRQGGTDTQYF. The CDR3, as DNA: TGCGCCAGCAGCCTACGACAGGGGGGCACAGATACGCAGTATTTT.

The chain uses TRBV19 and TRBJ2-5; 7 nucleotides line up with TRBD1. With 6 bases clipped from V and 2 bases from J, the junction kept 3 bases outside the gene matches. The germline V gene encodes CDR1 LNHDA and CDR2 SQIVND (reference sequence). CDR3 length: 13 residues. The CDR3 DNA reads as TGTGCCAGTAGCTCGGACAGGCAAGAGACCCAGTACTTC. Protein sequence: CASSSDRQETQYF. The full variable domain, its missing parts supplied by reference TRBV19 and TRBJ2-5, is DGGITQSPKYLFRKEGQNVTLSCEQNLNHDAMYWYRQDPGQGLRLIYYSQIVNDFQKGDIAEGYSVSREKKESFPLTVTSAQKNPTAFYLCASSSDRQETQYFGPGTRLLVL.

This clone was counted only a few times. This chain links TRBV2 with TRBJ2-7, with 10 bases fitting TRBD2. Germline-derived CDR1 and CDR2 are SNHLY and FYNNEI. Germline trimming cut 8 bases from V and 7 bases from J; bases unmatched to any gene: 11. The CDR3 contains 14 residues. This chain's CDR3 is CASLRLAGVKEQYF. CDR3 sequence (DNA): TGTGCCAGCTTACGGCTAGCGGGAGTGAAAGAGCAGTACTTC.

The V and J genes are TRBV5-1 and TRBJ1-5; 9 bases match TRBD1. The CDR3 spans 15 residues. V dropped 4 bases and J dropped 7; count of bases not matched to a gene: 9. Germline values: CDR1 SGHRS, CDR2 YFSETQ. The CDR3 DNA sequence: TGCGCCAGCAGCGCTGGGACAGGGTCGAGGCAGCCCCAGCATTTT. As protein: CASSAGTGSRQPQHF.

The rearrangement joins TRBV4-2 to TRBJ2-2, with a possible D match to TRBD2 (6 bases). Deletions cut 0 bases from V and 6 bases from J, with 11 bases between. Germline CDR1 reads LGHNA; CDR2 reads YNFKEQ. The CDR3 spans 15 residues. CDR3 sequence: CASSQDPGVSGELFF. CDR3 coding DNA: TGTGCCAGCAGCCAAGATCCGGGGGTTTCCGGGGAGCTGTTTTTT.

The gene calls are TRBV10-3 and TRBJ2-5; a weak D match, TRBD2 (6 bases). V was shortened by 1 base and J by 2 bases, with 11 bases between the two germline ends. There are 15 residues in the CDR3. Germline CDR1 ENHRY, CDR2 SYGVKD. CDR3 in DNA: TGTGCCATCAGTGAGTTGGGACTTTCACAAGAGACCCAGTACTTC. Translation: CAISELGLSQETQYF.

This rearrangement joins TRBV5-1 to TRBJ1-3, with TRBD1 identical over 7 bases. With 7 bases clipped from V and 0 bases from J, the junction kept 16 bases outside the gene matches. This CDR3 has 18 residues. In germline, CDR1 is SGHRS, CDR2 YFSETQ. The CDR3 region has the DNA TGCGCCAGCTCGCGGACAGGAAAGGAGTTAACCTCTGGAAACACCATATATTTT. Translation: CASSRTGKELTSGNTIYF.

The chain has TRBV18 and TRBJ2-3; D gene unclear. Deletions cut 0 bases from V and 3 bases from J, with 4 bases between. Per germline, CDR1 KGHSH and CDR2 LQKENI. This CDR3 has 13 residues. The CDR3 loop is CASSPPATDTQYF. The CDR3 DNA reads TGTGCCAGCTCACCACCGGCTACAGATACGCAGTATTTT.

The rearrangement uses TRBV4-3 and TRBJ2-3, with D maybe TRBD2 (6 bases). Germline loops: CDR1 LGHNA, CDR2 YSLEER. V was trimmed by 1 base and J by 2 bases, leaving 16 bases between them. The CDR3 is made up of 17 amino acids. The CDR3 reads CASSQATTGLVTDTQYF. The CDR3 DNA is TGCGCCAGCAGCCAAGCTACGACGGGACTTGTCACAGATACGCAGTATTTT.

The V gene is TRBV14, the J gene TRBJ1-1; the D gene is possibly TRBD1 (5 bases). The CDR3 is 15 residues long. Trimming cost V 4 bases and J 4 bases, with 16 bases left between them. Germline V gene lookup returns CDR1 SGHDN and CDR2 FVKESK. The CDR3 spells CASSPMKGAPTEAFF. In nucleotides, the CDR3 is TGTGCCAGCAGCCCTATGAAAGGGGCCCCCACTGAAGCTTTCTTT.

The gene calls are TRBV4-1 and TRBJ2-3, with D possibly being TRBD2 (6 bases). V was shortened by 1 base and J by 4 bases, with 18 bases between the two germline ends. The germline CDR1 and CDR2 sequences are MGHRA and YSYEKL. This CDR3 is built from 17 residues. CDR3 in amino acids: CASSQGRDGSWADTQYF. The CDR3 nucleotides read TGCGCCAGCAGCCAAGGGCGGGATGGTTCATGGGCAGATACGCAGTATTTT.

The chain recombines TRBV11-1 with TRBJ2-5, with TRBD2 matching 7 bases. CDR3 size: 13 residues. The germline V gene has CDR1 SGHAT and CDR2 FQDESV (reference sequence). V lost 3 bases and J lost 4; bases outside the gene matches: 2. This CDR3 reads CASSLGGGETQYF. CDR3 sequence (DNA): TGTGCCAGCAGCTTGGGCGGGGGAGAGACCCAGTACTTC.

The CDR3 coding sequence is TGTGCCAGCAGTTTAGCGGACAGGGGCCCCAATCAGCCCCAGCATTTT. Protein: CASSLADRGPNQPQHF. The V call is TRBV28, the J call TRBJ1-5; 9 nucleotides align to TRBD1. Germline V CDR1 and CDR2: MDHEN, SYDVKM. V lost 2 bases and J lost 3; bases outside the gene matches: 5. This CDR3 contains 16 residues.